This T cell receptor beta chain is drawn from a study of CXCR3-negative and CXCR3-positive naive CD8 T cells. Overall study context: With about 1.5 +/- 0.3 million reads per library, the TRB reads numbered about 135 million in total. Broader study findings: TRBV-TRBJ usage matched between naive CXCR3-negative and CXCR3-positive cells but not between memory cells.

Each TRB cDNA library was prepared by 5' RACE (with UMI labels). From its re-call of the 5' RACE reads, TCRdb lists each CDR3 protein once, without DNA. In total, the table holds 6,700 or so distinct CDR3 sequences. With regard to this clonotype: Its antigen is as yet unknown.

CDR3 size: 13 residues. Germline V gene sequence: CDR1 SQVTM, CDR2 ANQGSEA. The chain employs TRBV29-1 and TRBJ2-7; TCRdb reports TRBD2, a call that lacks DNA to check it against. The TCR was taken from a human donor in good health. Some clones in this sample may be carry-over from other donors' samples. What was sequenced was naive CXCR3- CD8+ T cells from blood. Subset noted: CD45RO-CCR7+CD27+CD95- naive CD8+ T cells lacking CXCR3 (TNR3-). The CDR3 loop reads CSVVGGPSYEQYF.